The clone carrying this T cell receptor beta chain was seen at least ten times. Its antigen remains unidentified. Diagnostic assessment was based on clinical symptoms, serum thyroxine and TRAb, thyroid ultrasound and orbital computed tomography. The record originates from a study of T cells in Graves' hyperthyroidism and ophthalmopathy. Overall study findings and caveats: Separating ophthalmopathy from stable hyperthyroidism was achieved by a 13 V-J model. Among clonotypes expanded in thyroid above 0.001, most were also found in blood.

Germline V gives CDR1 SGHAT, CDR2 FQNNGV. The CDR3 runs to 15 residues. The germline V and J ends were trimmed by 3 bases and 0 bases, with 12 bases remaining between them. RNA transcripts yielded amplified TCR beta CDR3 regions. HTBI primers were used for first-round RT-PCR of the TCR CDR3. In TCRdb, the multiplex PCR reads were re-called with MiXCR into one record per CDR3 protein. The data show roughly 550,000 distinct CDR3 sequences, roughly a sixth seen once. The specimen sequenced was blood. The chain is built from TRBV11-2 and TRBJ2-7; perhaps TRBD1 as D (5 bases). The sequence was collected from a woman aged 25 to 45 with Graves' ophthalmopathy. The CDR3 bases are TGTGCCAGCAGCTTTTCGCAGGGTAACTCCTACGAGCAGTACTTC. It encodes CASSFSQGNSYEQYF.